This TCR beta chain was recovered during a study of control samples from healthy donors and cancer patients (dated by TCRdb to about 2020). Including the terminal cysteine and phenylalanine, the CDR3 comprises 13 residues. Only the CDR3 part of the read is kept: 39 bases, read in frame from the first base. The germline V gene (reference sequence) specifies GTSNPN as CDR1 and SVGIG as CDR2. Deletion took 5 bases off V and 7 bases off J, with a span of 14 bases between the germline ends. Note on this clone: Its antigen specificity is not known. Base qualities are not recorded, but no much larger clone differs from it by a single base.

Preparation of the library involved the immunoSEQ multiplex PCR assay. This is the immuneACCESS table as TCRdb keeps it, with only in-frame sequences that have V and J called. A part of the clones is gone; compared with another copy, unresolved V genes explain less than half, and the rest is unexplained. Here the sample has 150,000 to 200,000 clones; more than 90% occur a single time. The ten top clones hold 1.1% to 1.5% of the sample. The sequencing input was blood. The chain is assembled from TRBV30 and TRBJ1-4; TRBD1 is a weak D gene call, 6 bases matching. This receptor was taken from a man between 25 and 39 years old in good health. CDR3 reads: CAWARGGSEKLFF. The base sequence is TGTGCCTGGGCCCGAGGGGGTAGTGAAAAACTGTTTTTT.